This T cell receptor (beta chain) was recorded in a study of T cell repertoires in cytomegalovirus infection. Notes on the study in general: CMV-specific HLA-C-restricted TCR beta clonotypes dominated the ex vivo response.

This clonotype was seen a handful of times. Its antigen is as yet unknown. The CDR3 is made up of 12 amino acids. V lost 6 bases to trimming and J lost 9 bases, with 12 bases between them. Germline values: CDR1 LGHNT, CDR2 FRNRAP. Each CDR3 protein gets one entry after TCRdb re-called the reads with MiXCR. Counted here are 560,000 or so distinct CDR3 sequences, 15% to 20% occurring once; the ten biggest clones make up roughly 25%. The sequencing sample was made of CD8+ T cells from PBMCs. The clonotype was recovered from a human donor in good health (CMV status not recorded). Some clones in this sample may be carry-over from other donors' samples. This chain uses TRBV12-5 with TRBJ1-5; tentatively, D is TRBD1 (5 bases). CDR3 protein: CASGAGNGPQHF. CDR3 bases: TGTGCTAGTGGAGCAGGGAACGGGCCCCAGCATTTT.